This T cell receptor (beta chain) was captured in a study of T cells after yellow fever vaccination. Overall study: When fractions had low cell numbers, they were prepared with SMART-Seq v4 Ultra Low Input.

TCRdb processed the 5' RACE reads anew with MiXCR; each CDR3 protein has one entry. The sample has hundreds of thousands of distinct CDR3 sequences, about 8.7% seen once. The source material was PBMCs, sampled on the day of the first yellow fever vaccination. This TCR was sampled from a young man who received the YFV17D yellow fever vaccine.

In DNA form, the CDR3 reads TGTGCGAGACAGGAGTCCTACGAGCAGTACTTC. It codes for CARQESYEQYF. The chain employs TRBV30 and TRBJ2-7; D perhaps matches TRBD1 (6 bases). The germline CDR1 and CDR2 sequences are GTSNPN and SVGIG (reference sequence). CDR3 length: 11 residues.